This paragraph covers one TCR beta chain sequence. Its antigen is not yet known. Per-nucleotide qualities are absent, and no much larger clonotype sits a single base away. Via the germline V gene, CDR1 is SGDLS and CDR2 YYNGEE. V and J are truncated by 0 bases and 4 bases respectively, leaving an intervening sequence of 11 bases. The CDR3 sequence holds 15 residues, the cysteine and phenylalanine included. Of the read, only the CDR3 DNA is kept; its 45 bases are in frame from base 1. This record belongs to a study of T cell changes during pregnancy in multiple sclerosis (dated by TCRdb to the late 2010s). About the investigation overall: Changes in the T cell repertoire over the course of pregnancy were examined in this study in women with multiple sclerosis.

The library was produced with the immunoSEQ multiplex PCR assay. TCRdb mirrors the immuneACCESS table, restricted to in-frame sequences. Some clones are absent from its copies; in checked studies, under half trace to an unresolved V gene, and the reason for the others is unknown. Recorded for this sample are under 70,000 clones; roughly 91% of them occurred a single time. About 1.5% of the sample is taken by the ten largest. The receptor's source is a female donor with multiple sclerosis, enrolled in a pregnancy study. The sample consisted of peripheral blood, taken in the second trimester of pregnancy. The chain employs TRBV9 and TRBJ2-1; TRBD1 is possibly the D segment (6 matching bases). The nucleotide sequence reads TGTGCCAGCAGCGTAGAAACAGGGCAATACAATGAGCAGTTCTTC. It translates to CASSVETGQYNEQFF.